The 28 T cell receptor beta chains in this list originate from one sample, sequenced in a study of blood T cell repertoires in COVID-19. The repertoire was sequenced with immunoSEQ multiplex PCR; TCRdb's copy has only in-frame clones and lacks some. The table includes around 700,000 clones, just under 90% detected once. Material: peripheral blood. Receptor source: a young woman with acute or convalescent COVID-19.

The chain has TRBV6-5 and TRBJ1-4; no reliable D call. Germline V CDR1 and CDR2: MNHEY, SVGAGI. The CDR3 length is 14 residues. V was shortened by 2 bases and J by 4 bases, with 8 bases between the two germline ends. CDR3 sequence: CASSYNRNNEKLFF. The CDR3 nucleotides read TGTGCCAGCAGTTACAACAGAAATAATGAAAAACTGTTTTTT.

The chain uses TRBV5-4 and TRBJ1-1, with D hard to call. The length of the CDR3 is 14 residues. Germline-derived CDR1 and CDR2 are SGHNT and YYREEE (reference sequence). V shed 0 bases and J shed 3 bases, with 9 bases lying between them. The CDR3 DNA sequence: TGTGCCAGCAGCTTGGGAGGATTTCACACTGAAGCTTTCTTT. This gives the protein CASSLGGFHTEAFF.

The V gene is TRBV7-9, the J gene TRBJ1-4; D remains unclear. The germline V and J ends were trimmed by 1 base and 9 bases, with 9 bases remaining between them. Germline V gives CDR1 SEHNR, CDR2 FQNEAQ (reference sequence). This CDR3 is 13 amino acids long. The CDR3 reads CASSLVRAQKLFF. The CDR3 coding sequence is TGTGCCAGCAGCTTAGTGAGGGCGCAAAAACTGTTTTTT.

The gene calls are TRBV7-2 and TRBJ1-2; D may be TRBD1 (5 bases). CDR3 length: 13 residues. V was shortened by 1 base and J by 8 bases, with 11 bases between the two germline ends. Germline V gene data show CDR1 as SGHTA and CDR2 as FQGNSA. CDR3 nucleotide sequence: TGTGCCAGCAGCTTAGAGGCAGGGCAAGGCTACACCTTC. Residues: CASSLEAGQGYTF.

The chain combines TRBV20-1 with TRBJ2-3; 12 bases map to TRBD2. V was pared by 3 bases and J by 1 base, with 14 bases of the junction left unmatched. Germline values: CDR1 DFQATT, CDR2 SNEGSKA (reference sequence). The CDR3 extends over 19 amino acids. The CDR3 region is CSASIPGLAGGRGTDTQYF. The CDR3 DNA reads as TGCAGTGCTAGTATCCCCGGCCTAGCGGGGGGGCGGGGCACAGATACGCAGTATTTT.

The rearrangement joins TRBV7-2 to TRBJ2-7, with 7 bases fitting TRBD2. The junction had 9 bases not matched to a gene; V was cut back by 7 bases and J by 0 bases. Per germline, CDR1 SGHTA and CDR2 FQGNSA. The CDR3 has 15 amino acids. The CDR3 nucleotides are TGTGCCAGCATCCTGAGCGGGAAAACCTCCTACGAGCAGTACTTC. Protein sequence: CASILSGKTSYEQYF.

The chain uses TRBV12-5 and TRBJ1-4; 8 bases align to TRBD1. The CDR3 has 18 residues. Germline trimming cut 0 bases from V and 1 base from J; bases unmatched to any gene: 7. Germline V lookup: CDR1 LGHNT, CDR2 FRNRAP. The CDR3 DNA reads TGTGCTAGTGGTTTGGTAGAGGGCAGGGGGCGAACTAATGAAAAACTGTTTTTT. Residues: CASGLVEGRGRTNEKLFF.

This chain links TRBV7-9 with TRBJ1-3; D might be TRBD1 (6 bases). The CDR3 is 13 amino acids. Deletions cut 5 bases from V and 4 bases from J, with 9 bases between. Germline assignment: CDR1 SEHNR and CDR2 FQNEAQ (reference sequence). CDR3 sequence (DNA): TGTGCCAGCAGCCTAGGACAGGGAAACACCATATATTTT. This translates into CASSLGQGNTIYF.

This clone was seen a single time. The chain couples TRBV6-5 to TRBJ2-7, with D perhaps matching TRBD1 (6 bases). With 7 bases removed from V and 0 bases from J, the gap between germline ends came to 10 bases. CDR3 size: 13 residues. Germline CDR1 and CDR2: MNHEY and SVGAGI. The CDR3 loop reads CASNRDSSYEQYF. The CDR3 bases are TGTGCCAGCAACAGGGATTCCTCCTACGAGCAGTACTTC.

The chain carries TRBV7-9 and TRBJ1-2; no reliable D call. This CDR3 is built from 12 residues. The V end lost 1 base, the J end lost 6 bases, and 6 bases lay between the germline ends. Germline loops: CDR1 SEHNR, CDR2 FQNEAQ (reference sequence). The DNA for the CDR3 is TGTGCCAGCAGCTTAGACCTAAATGGCTACACCTTC. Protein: CASSLDLNGYTF.

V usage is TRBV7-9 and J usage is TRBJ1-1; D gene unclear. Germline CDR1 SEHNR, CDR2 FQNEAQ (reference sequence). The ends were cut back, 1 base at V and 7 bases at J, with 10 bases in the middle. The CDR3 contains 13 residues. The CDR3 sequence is CASSLGRAFEAFF. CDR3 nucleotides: TGTGCCAGCAGCTTAGGGCGGGCCTTTGAAGCTTTCTTT.

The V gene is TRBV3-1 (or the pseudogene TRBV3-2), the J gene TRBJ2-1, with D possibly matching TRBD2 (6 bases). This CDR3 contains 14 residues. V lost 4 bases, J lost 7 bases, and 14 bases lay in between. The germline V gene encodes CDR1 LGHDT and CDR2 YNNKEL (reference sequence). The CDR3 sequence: CASSPWDFTNEQFF. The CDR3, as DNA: TGTGCCAGCAGCCCCTGGGACTTTACGAATGAGCAGTTCTTC.

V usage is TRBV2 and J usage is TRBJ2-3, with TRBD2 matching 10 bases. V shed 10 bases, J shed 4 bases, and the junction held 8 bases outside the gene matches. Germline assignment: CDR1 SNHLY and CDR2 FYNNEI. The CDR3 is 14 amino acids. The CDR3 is CATITSGASDTQYF. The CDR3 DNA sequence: TGTGCCACCATCACTAGCGGGGCGTCAGATACGCAGTATTTT.

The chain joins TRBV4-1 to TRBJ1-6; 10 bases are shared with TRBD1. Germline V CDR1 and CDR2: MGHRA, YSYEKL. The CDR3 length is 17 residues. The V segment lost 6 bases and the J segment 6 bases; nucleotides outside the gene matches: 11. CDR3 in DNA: TGCGCCAGCAGGTCCCCGGGACAGGGGTGGGGTAATTCACCCCTCCACTTT. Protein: CASRSPGQGWGNSPLHF.

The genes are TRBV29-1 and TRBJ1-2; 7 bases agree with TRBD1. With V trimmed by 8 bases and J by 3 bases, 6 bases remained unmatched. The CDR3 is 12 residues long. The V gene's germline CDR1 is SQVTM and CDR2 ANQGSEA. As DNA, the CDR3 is TGCAGCACTAGACAGGGCGACTATGGCTACACCTTC. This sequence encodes CSTRQGDYGYTF.

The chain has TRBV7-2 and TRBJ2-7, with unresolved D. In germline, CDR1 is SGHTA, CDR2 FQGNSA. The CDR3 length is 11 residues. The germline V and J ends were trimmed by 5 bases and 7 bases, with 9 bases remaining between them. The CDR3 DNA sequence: TGTGCCAGCAGCCCTATGCATGAGCAGTACTTC. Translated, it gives CASSPMHEQYF.

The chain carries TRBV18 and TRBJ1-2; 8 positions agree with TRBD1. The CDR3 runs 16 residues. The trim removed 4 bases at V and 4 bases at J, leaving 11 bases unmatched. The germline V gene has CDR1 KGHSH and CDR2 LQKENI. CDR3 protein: CASSRQGAEISYGYTF. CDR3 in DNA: TGTGCCAGCTCACGCCAGGGGGCCGAGATATCCTATGGCTACACCTTC.

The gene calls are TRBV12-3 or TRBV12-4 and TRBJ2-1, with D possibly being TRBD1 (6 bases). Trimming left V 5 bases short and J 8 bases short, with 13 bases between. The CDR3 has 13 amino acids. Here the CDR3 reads CASSQTGPHEQFF. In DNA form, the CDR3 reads TGTGCCAGCAGTCAGACAGGTCCCCATGAGCAGTTCTTC.

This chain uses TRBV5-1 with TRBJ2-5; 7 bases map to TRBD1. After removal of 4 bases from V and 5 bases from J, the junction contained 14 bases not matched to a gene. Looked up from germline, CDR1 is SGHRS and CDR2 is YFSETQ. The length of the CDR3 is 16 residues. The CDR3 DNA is TGCGCCAGCAGCGGATGGACAGGTCATTTGATGGAGACCCAGTACTTC. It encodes CASSGWTGHLMETQYF.

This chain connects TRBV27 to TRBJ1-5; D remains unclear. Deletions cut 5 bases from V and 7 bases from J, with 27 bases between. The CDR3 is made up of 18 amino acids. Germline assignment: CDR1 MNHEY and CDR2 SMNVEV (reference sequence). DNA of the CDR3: TGTGCCAGCAGTCAAGACGGTTTTTGGGGTTCAGCTAGCCAGCCCCAGCATTTT. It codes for CASSQDGFWGSASQPQHF.

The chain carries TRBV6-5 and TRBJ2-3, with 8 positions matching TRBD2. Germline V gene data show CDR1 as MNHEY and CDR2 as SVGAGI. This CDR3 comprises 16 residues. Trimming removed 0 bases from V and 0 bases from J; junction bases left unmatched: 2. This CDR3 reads CASSYSAGGSTDTQYF. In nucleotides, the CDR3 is TGTGCCAGCAGTTACTCTGCGGGGGGTAGCACAGATACGCAGTATTTT.

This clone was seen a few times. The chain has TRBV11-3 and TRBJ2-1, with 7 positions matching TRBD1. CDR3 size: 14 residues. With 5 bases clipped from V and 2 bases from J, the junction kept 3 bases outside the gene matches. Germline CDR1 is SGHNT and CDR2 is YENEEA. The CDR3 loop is CASSMTGPYNEQFF. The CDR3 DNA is TGTGCCAGCAGCATGACAGGGCCCTACAATGAGCAGTTCTTC.

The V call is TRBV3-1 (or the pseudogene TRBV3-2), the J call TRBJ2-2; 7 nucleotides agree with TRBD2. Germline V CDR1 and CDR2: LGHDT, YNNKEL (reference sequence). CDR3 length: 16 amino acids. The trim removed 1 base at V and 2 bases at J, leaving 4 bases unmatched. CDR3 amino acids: CASSQAPSGNTGELFF. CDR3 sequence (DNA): TGTGCCAGCAGCCAAGCCCCTAGCGGCAACACCGGGGAGCTGTTTTTT.

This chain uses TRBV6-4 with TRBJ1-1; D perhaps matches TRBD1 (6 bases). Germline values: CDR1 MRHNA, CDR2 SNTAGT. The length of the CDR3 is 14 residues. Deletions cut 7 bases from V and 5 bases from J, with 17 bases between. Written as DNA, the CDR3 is TGTGCCAGCACCTCAACAGGGAGGGATACTGAAGCTTTCTTT. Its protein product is CASTSTGRDTEAFF.

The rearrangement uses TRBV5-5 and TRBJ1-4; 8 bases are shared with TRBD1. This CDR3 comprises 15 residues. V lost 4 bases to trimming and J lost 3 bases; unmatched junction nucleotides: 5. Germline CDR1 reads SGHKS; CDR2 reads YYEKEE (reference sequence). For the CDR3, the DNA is TGTGCCAGCAGCCCTGGGACAGGAGCTAATGAAAAACTGTTTTTT. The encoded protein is CASSPGTGANEKLFF.

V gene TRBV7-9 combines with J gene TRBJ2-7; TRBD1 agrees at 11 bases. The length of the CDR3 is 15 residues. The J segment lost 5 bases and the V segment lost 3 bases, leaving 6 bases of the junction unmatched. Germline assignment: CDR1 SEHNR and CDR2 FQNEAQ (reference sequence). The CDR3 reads CASSFGDRGSHEQYF. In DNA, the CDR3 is TGTGCCAGCAGCTTCGGGGACAGGGGGTCCCACGAGCAGTACTTC.

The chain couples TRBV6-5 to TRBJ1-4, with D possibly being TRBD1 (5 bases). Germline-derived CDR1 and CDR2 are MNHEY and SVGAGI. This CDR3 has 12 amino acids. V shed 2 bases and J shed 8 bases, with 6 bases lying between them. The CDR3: CASSYGGEKLFF. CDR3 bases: TGTGCCAGCAGTTACGGGGGGGAAAAACTGTTTTTT.

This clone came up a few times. Here the CDR3 reads CASNIRGPGNTIYF. The CDR3 bases are TGTGCCAGCAACATCAGGGGGCCTGGAAACACCATATATTTT. The gene calls are TRBV14 and TRBJ1-3; 8 bases match TRBD1. V lost 7 bases, J lost 2 bases, and 4 bases stayed unmatched. The CDR3 is 14 residues long. Germline values: CDR1 SGHDN, CDR2 FVKESK.